Each of the 26 T cell receptor beta chains below was sequenced from the same sample in a study of CD8+ T cells in alopecia areata (dated by TCRdb to the late 2010s). Library creation used the immunoSEQ multiplex PCR assay. To provide template for TCR sequencing, every sample had RNA extracted and reverse transcribed into cDNA. What TCRdb holds here is the immuneACCESS table cut down to in-frame rearrangements. Part of the clones is not present; checked against another copy, under half of the missing clones reflect an unresolved V gene, and the others are unexplained. The sample records about 210,000 clones, 43% of which are singletons. The top ten hold about 2.4% of the sample. Explained via the paper, the treatment or condition label denotes: oral pan-JAK inhibitor, 5-10 mg twice daily. The sequencing here drew on CD4+ T cells sorted from blood, taken at approximately week 37, from a patient treated with tofacitinib. The origin of the receptors is a human donor with alopecia areata.

This clone has just a few counts. The V and J genes are TRBV29-1 and TRBJ2-7, with D possibly matching TRBD2 (5 bases). The V end was cut by 4 bases, the J end by 4 bases, with 17 bases between. CDR1 and CDR2 (germline): SQVTM, ANQGSEA. CDR3 length: 14 residues. The DNA for the CDR3 is TGCAGCGTTGTGACGGGTGGGAGAGGGTACGAGCAGTACTTC. Translated, it gives CSVVTGGRGYEQYF.

The gene calls are TRBV19 and TRBJ2-6; TRBD2 is a possible D gene (6 bases). Germline assignment: CDR1 LNHDA and CDR2 SQIVND (reference sequence). CDR3 length: 16 amino acids. Trimming took off 3 bases at V and 0 bases at J, with 9 bases between the two ends. The CDR3 sequence: CASSIGGNSGANVLTF. The CDR3 bases are TGTGCCAGTAGTATCGGGGGAAACTCTGGGGCCAACGTCCTGACTTTC.

The rearrangement uses TRBV4-1 and TRBJ2-7, with D perhaps being TRBD1 or TRBD2 (5 bases each). Germline values: CDR1 MGHRA, CDR2 YSYEKL. The CDR3 totals 13 residues. V lost 5 bases and J lost 4, with 12 bases in between. Here the CDR3 DNA reads TGCGCCAGCAGCTCCGGGACCCAGTACGAGCAGTACTTC. Protein product: CASSSGTQYEQYF.

In this sample, this clone turned up a few times. This chain uses TRBV10-3 with TRBJ2-4, with TRBD2 matching 8 bases. Losses at the gene ends were 1 base for V and 7 bases for J; bases not matched to a gene: 6. CDR3 length: 15 amino acids. Germline values: CDR1 ENHRY, CDR2 SYGVKD. The CDR3 coding sequence is TGTGCCATCAGTGAGTGGCGGGAGGTAGAGAACATTCAGTACTTC. Translating it yields CAISEWREVENIQYF.

This clone was seen only a few times. The DNA of the CDR3 is TGTGCCAGCAGGGTTTACACTGAAGCTTTCTTT. Its protein product is CASRVYTEAFF. The V call is TRBV28, the J call TRBJ1-1; unclear D gene. V shed 6 bases and J shed 3 bases, with 5 bases lying between them. Germline CDR1 reads MDHEN; CDR2 reads SYDVKM. This CDR3 has 11 amino acids.

This clone has only a few counts. The chain links TRBV27 to TRBJ2-5; no clear D. The DNA end is more similar to TRBJ2-7, so the J call may be wrong. The CDR3 runs 13 residues. Germline V CDR1 and CDR2: MNHEY, SMNVEV (reference sequence). This chain's CDR3 is CASSLQLKGEQYF. DNA of the CDR3: TGTGCCAGCAGTTTACAGCTGAAGGGCGAGCAGTACTTC.

In the case of this clone: The same CDR3 is also encoded by other DNA sequences in this sample. V gene TRBV5-1 combines with J gene TRBJ2-7; no reliable D call. CDR1 is SGHRS and CDR2 is YFSETQ in the germline V gene. The CDR3 contains 13 residues. V lost 0 bases and J 2 bases, leaving 6 bases between the germline ends. In DNA form, the CDR3 reads TGCGCCAGCAGCTTGGGTCCCACCTACGAGCAGTACTTC. Residues: CASSLGPTYEQYF.

V is TRBV6-5 and J is TRBJ2-3; D not resolved. Germline values: CDR1 MNHEY, CDR2 SVGAGI. The V gene lost 5 bases and the J gene lost 10 bases, with 19 bases spanning the gap. The CDR3 spans 14 residues. The CDR3 coding sequence is TGTGCCAGCAGTCCATTTTTATCTCATTCGGCGCAGTATTTT. This codes for CASSPFLSHSAQYF.

This clone has only a few counts. The rearrangement uses TRBV11-2 and TRBJ2-1, with a possible D match to TRBD1 (5 bases). The germline gives CDR1 SGHAT, CDR2 FQNNGV. The CDR3 has 15 amino acids. Trimming took 5 bases from V and 3 from J, leaving 14 bases between them. CDR3 amino acids: CASSPSMGLYNEQFF. As DNA, the CDR3 is TGTGCCAGCAGCCCCAGTATGGGGCTCTACAATGAGCAGTTCTTC.

The V gene is TRBV29-1, the J gene TRBJ2-1; 9 bases match TRBD2. The J segment lost 9 bases and the V segment lost 5 bases, leaving 11 bases of the junction unmatched. From germline, CDR1 is SQVTM and CDR2 ANQGSEA. The CDR3 has 14 residues. The CDR3 reads CSVSPGLAGTEQFF. CDR3 bases: TGCAGCGTTTCCCCTGGGCTAGCGGGAACTGAGCAGTTCTTC.

The rearrangement links TRBV30 to TRBJ1-1; D may be TRBD1 (5 bases). The ends were cut back, 5 bases at V and 1 base at J, with 11 bases in the middle. The CDR3 runs to 13 residues. Per germline, CDR1 GTSNPN and CDR2 SVGIG (reference sequence). CDR3 sequence: CAWGGRSNTEAFF. The CDR3 DNA reads as TGTGCCTGGGGGGGACGGTCGAACACTGAAGCTTTCTTT.

The chain is built from TRBV6-5 and TRBJ2-5; D gene uncertain. The ends were cut back, 2 bases at V and 7 bases at J, with 11 bases in the middle. The CDR3 is 13 amino acids. In germline, CDR1 is MNHEY, CDR2 SVGAGI. CDR3: CASSYPPAWTQYF. The CDR3 DNA is TGTGCCAGCAGTTACCCACCGGCCTGGACCCAGTACTTC.

This clone has just a few counts. This chain uses TRBV29-1 with TRBJ2-1, with D tentatively TRBD1 (5 bases). The germline V gene encodes CDR1 SQVTM and CDR2 ANQGSEA. The CDR3 extends over 13 amino acids. Trimming took 8 bases from V and 1 from J, leaving 12 bases between them. DNA of the CDR3: TGCAGCCTACCAGGGCCTTCCTACAATGAGCAGTTCTTC. Its protein is CSLPGPSYNEQFF.

The V gene is TRBV13, the J gene TRBJ2-1; possibly TRBD1 for D (6 bases). Germline V gene lookup returns CDR1 PRHDT and CDR2 FYEKMQ (reference sequence). Between the trimmed V and J ends, which lost 5 bases and 2 bases, there was a span of 10 bases. The CDR3 is 14 residues long. The CDR3 sequence is CASSPGTTYNEQFF. The CDR3 nucleotides read TGTGCCAGCAGCCCCGGGACAACCTACAATGAGCAGTTCTTC.

This clone was seen only a few times. This sequence joins TRBV2 and TRBJ2-7; D is possibly TRBD2 (6 bases). V was cut by 8 bases and J by 6 bases, with 17 bases left in between. The CDR3 runs to 13 residues. Germline assignment: CDR1 SNHLY and CDR2 FYNNEI. CDR3 loop: CASSERLVTEQYF. In nucleotides, the CDR3 is TGTGCCAGCTCGGAGAGACTAGTAACCGAGCAGTACTTC.

V usage is TRBV29-1 and J usage is TRBJ1-1, with D maybe TRBD1 (5 bases). Germline V gene sequence: CDR1 SQVTM, CDR2 ANQGSEA. The CDR3 has 16 residues. V was shortened by 7 bases and J by 5 bases, with 26 bases between the two germline ends. CDR3 sequence (DNA): TGCAGCGGTAGGGATCGGGACGGATTTAAGGAGACTGAAGCTTTCTTT. It yields the protein CSGRDRDGFKETEAFF.

The chain is built from TRBV30 and TRBJ2-7; no clear D gene. Germline loops: CDR1 GTSNPN, CDR2 SVGIG (reference sequence). The V end lost 4 bases, the J end lost 0 bases, and 13 bases lay between the germline ends. This CDR3 spans 14 amino acids. This CDR3 is CAWNVGGSSYEQYF. CDR3 nucleotides: TGTGCCTGGAACGTCGGCGGAAGCTCCTACGAGCAGTACTTC.

This clone was recorded only once. The genes are TRBV11-2 and TRBJ2-4; D gene uncertain. Germline V gene data show CDR1 as SGHAT and CDR2 as FQNNGV. The V end lost 4 bases, the J end lost 3 bases, and 16 bases lay between the germline ends. The CDR3 runs 16 residues. As DNA, the CDR3 is TGTGCCAGCAGCTATCTTTTTGGCCTGGGCAAAAACATTCAGTACTTC. Encoded protein: CASSYLFGLGKNIQYF.

The chain is built from TRBV25-1 and TRBJ2-1; tentative D call: TRBD1 (5 bases). The CDR3 is 14 residues long. The germline V and J ends were trimmed by 7 bases and 0 bases, with 10 bases remaining between them. Germline CDR1 MGHDK, CDR2 SYGVNS. The CDR3 DNA reads as TGTGCCAGCACACGTCAGGGCTCCTACAATGAGCAGTTCTTC. It specifies CASTRQGSYNEQFF.

This clone has just a few counts. The chain uses TRBV15 and TRBJ1-2; 8 nucleotides line up with TRBD1. The junction had 2 bases not matched to a gene; V was cut back by 2 bases and J by 6 bases. Germline V lookup: CDR1 LNHNV, CDR2 YYDKDF (reference sequence). The CDR3 has 13 residues. This chain's CDR3 is CATSRQQGDGYTF. For the CDR3, the DNA is TGTGCCACCAGCAGACAACAGGGGGATGGCTACACCTTC.

The chain is built from TRBV29-1 and TRBJ1-1, with a weak D call TRBD1 (5 bases). The CDR3 sequence is 11 residues long. Trimming took off 5 bases at V and 5 bases at J, with 9 bases between the two ends. The germline V gene has CDR1 SQVTM and CDR2 ANQGSEA. DNA for the CDR3: TGCAGCGTTTCGGGGCAAACTGAAGCTTTCTTT. It specifies CSVSGQTEAFF.

This clone was detected a few times. The rearrangement joins TRBV29-1 to TRBJ2-6; TRBD1 might be the D (5 bases). The V gene lost 6 bases and the J gene lost 4 bases, with 13 bases spanning the gap. The CDR3 is 14 residues long. The germline V gene has CDR1 SQVTM and CDR2 ANQGSEA. The CDR3 nucleotides read TGCAGCGTCGCAGGGTCTAACGGGGCCAACGTCCTGACTTTC. Translation: CSVAGSNGANVLTF.

J is TRBJ1-4 and V is TRBV25-1; D unresolved. This CDR3 has 13 residues. Per germline, CDR1 MGHDK and CDR2 SYGVNS. V gave up 0 bases and J gave up 8 bases, with 7 bases separating them. The CDR3 sequence: CASSEYMGEKLFF. In DNA form, the CDR3 reads TGTGCCAGCAGTGAATACATGGGCGAAAAACTGTTTTTT.

The chain is built from TRBV6-6 and TRBJ2-6, with D unclear. V lost 5 bases and J lost 0, with 8 bases in between. Looked up from germline, CDR1 is MNHNY and CDR2 is SVGAGI (reference sequence). The CDR3 length is 15 residues. The CDR3 DNA is TGTGCCAGCAGTCATTACACCTCTGGGGCCAACGTCCTGACTTTC. This translates into CASSHYTSGANVLTF.

The genes are TRBV30 and TRBJ1-5; D not certain. The germline CDR1 and CDR2 sequences are GTSNPN and SVGIG (reference sequence). The CDR3 length is 13 residues. Trimming took off 3 bases at V and 4 bases at J, with 10 bases between the two ends. CDR3 sequence reads: CAWRDGLNQPQHF. CDR3 sequence (DNA): TGTGCCTGGAGGGATGGGTTAAATCAGCCCCAGCATTTT.

This clone occurred a few times. J is TRBJ2-7 and V is TRBV21-1. TRBV21-1 corresponds to a pseudogene. The CDR3 has 15 residues. CDR3 region: CASSKIYGPSYEQYF. Here the CDR3 DNA reads TGTGCCAGCAGCAAAATTTACGGGCCGTCCTACGAGCAGTACTTC.